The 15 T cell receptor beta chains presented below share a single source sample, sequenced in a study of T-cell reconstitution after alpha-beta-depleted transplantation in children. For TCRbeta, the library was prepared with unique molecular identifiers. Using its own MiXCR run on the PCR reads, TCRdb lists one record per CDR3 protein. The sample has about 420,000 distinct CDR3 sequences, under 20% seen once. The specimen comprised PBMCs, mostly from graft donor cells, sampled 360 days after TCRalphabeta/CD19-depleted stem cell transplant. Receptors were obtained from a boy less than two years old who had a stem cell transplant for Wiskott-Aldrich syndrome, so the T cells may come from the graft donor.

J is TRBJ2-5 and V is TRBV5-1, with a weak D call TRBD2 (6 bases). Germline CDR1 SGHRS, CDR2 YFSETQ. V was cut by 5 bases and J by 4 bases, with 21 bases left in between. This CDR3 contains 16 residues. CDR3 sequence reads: CASSYVPGAFRETQYF. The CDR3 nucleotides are TGCGCCAGCAGTTATGTTCCGGGAGCATTTAGAGAGACCCAGTACTTC. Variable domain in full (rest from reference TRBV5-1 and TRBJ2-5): KAGVTQTPRYLIKTRGQQVTLSCSPISGHRSVSWYQQTPGQGLQFLFEYFSETQRNKGNFPGRFSGRQFSNSRSEMNVSTLELGDSALYLCASSYVPGAFRETQYFGPGTRLLVL.

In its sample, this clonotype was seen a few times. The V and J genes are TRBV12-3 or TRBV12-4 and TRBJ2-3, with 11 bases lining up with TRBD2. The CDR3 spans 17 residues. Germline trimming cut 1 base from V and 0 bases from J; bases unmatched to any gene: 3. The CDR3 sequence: CASSLGRTSGSTDTQYF. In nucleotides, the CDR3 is TGTGCCAGCAGTTTAGGCCGGACTAGCGGGAGCACAGATACGCAGTATTTT.

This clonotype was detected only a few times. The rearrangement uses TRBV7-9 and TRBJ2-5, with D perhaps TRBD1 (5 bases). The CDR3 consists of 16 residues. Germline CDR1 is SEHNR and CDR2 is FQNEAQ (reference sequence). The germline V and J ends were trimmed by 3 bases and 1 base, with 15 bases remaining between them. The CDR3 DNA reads TGTGCCAGCAGCTTTGGGGCGGACGTACTCCAAGAGACCCAGTACTTC. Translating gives CASSFGADVLQETQYF.

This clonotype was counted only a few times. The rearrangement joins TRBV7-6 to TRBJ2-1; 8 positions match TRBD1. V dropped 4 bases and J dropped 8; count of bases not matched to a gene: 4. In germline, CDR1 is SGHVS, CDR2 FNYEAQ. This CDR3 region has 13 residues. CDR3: CASSSDRGYEQFF. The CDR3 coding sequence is TGTGCCAGCAGCTCCGACAGGGGCTATGAGCAGTTCTTC.

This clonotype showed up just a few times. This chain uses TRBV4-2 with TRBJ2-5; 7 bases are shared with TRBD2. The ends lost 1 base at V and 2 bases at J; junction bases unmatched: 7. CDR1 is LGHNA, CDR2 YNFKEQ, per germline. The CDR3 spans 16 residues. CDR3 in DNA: TGTGCCAGCAGCCAAGCCTCCGGGACTATACAAGAGACCCAGTACTTC. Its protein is CASSQASGTIQETQYF.

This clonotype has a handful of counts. The CDR3 reads CASSFPKLAGVADTQYF. The CDR3 DNA reads TGTGCCAGCAGTTTCCCAAAACTAGCGGGAGTTGCAGATACGCAGTATTTT. The V gene is TRBV12-3 or TRBV12-4, the J gene TRBJ2-3, with 11 bases aligning to TRBD2. This CDR3 contains 17 residues. Unmatched junction bases numbered 9, after V lost 3 bases and J lost 4 bases.

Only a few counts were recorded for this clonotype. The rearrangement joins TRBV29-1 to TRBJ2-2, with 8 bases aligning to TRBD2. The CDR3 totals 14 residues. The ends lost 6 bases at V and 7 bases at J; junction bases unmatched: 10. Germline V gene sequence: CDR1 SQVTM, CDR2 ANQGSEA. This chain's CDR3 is CSVRLGRDNGELFF. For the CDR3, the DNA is TGCAGCGTCCGGCTCGGGAGGGATAACGGGGAGCTGTTTTTT.

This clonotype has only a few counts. CDR3 in amino acids: CASSPVRTSGRFYEQFF. CDR3 nucleotide sequence: TGCGCCAGCAGCCCTGTTAGGACTAGCGGGAGGTTCTATGAGCAGTTCTTC. The rearrangement uses TRBV4-1 and TRBJ2-1, with 14 bases fitting TRBD2. The CDR3 covers 17 residues. CDR1 and CDR2 (germline): MGHRA, YSYEKL. Trimming removed 4 bases from V and 8 bases from J; junction bases left unmatched: 10.

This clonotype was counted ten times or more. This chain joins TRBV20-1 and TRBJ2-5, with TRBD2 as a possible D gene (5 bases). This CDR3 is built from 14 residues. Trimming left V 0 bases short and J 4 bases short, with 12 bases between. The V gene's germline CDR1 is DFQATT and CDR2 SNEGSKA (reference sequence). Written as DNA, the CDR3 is TGCAGTGCTAGAGAGGGGAGAGGAGGAGAGACCCAGTACTTC. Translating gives CSAREGRGGETQYF.

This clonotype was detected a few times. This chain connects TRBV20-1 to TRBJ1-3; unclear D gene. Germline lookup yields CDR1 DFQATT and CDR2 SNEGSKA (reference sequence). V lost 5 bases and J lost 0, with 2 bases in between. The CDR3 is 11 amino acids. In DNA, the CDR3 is TGCAGTGCTCGCTCTGGAAACACCATATATTTT. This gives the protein CSARSGNTIYF.

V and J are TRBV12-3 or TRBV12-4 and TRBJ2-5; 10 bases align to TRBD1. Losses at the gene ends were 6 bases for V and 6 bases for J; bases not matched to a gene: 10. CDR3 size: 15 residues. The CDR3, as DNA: TGTGCCAGCAGGCGAGGACAGGGGGTAGGAAAGACCCAGTACTTC. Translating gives CASRRGQGVGKTQYF.

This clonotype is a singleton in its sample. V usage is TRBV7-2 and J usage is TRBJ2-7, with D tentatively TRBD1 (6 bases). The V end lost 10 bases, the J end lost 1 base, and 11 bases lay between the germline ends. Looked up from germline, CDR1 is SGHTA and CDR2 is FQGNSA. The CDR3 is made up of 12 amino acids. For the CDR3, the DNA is TGTGCCACCACGACAGGATCCTACGAGCAGTACTTC. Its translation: CATTTGSYEQYF.

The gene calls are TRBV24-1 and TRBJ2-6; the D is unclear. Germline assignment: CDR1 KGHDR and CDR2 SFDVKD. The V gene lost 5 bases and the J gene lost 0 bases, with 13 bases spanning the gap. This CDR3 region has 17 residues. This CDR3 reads CATSGDPALSGANVLTF. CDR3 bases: TGTGCCACCAGTGGAGACCCCGCCCTCTCTGGGGCCAACGTCCTGACTTTC.

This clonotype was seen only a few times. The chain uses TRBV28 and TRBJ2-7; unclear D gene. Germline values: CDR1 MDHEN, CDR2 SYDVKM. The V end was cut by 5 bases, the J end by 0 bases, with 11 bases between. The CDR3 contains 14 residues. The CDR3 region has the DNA TGTGCCAGCAGTCCCCGTTCGCCCTCCTACGAGCAGTACTTC. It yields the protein CASSPRSPSYEQYF. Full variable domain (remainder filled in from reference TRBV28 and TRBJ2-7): DVKVTQSSRYLVKRTGEKVFLECVQDMDHENMFWYRQDPGLGLRLIYFSYDVKMKEKGDIPEGYSVSREKKERFSLILESASTNQTSMYLCASSPRSPSYEQYFGPGTRLTVT.

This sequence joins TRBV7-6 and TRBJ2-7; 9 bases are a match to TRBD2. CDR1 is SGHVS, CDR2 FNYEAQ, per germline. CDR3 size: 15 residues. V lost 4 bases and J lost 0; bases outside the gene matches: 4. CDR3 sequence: CASSSGLARSYEQYF. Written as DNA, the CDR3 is TGTGCCAGCAGCTCAGGACTAGCGCGCTCCTACGAGCAGTACTTC. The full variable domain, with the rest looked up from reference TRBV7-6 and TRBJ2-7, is GAGVSQSPRYKVTKRGQDVALRCDPISGHVSLYWYRQALGQGPEFLTYFNYEAQQDKSGLPNDRFSAERPEGSISTLTIQRTEQRDSAMYRCASSSGLARSYEQYFGPGTRLTVT.